A single sample is the source of the 28 T cell receptor beta chains below, sequenced in a study of blood T cell repertoires in COVID-19. Measured with immunoSEQ multiplex PCR; TCRdb has only the in-frame clones, and not every one. The repertoire holds approximately 200,000 clones, with about 81% as singletons. The specimen was PBMCs or T cells enriched from blood (not recorded which). The source is a woman younger than 45 who had recovered from COVID-19.

The genes are TRBV10-3 and TRBJ2-3; 7 bases line up with TRBD2. The germline V gene has CDR1 ENHRY and CDR2 SYGVKD. The CDR3 has 16 residues. With 8 bases clipped from V and 3 bases from J, the junction kept 14 bases outside the gene matches. The DNA of the CDR3 is TGTGCCATCGGGGGAGGGAGCTTAGCTCTGACAGATACGCAGTATTTT. This encodes CAIGGGSLALTDTQYF.

The chain is built from TRBV21-1 and TRBJ2-7; the D call of TRBD1 is as the table states it, not checked on the DNA. TRBV21-1 is reported as a pseudogene. The CDR3 consists of 17 residues. The CDR3 DNA follows: TGTGCCAGCAGCCCTAGGGGGACAGGGCCCTCTTTTTACGAGCAGTACGTC. It specifies CASSPRGTGPSFYEQYV.

The V call is TRBV5-6, the J call TRBJ2-6, with D possibly being TRBD2 (7 bases). V dropped 4 bases and J dropped 4 bases, with 15 bases sitting between them. This CDR3 has 16 residues. Germline-derived CDR1 and CDR2 are SGHDT and YYEEEE. The CDR3 nucleotides read TGTGCCAGCAGCCCTCGGGGGGCGGGAGGGGCCAACGTCCTGACTTTC. Its translation is CASSPRGAGGANVLTF.

The gene calls are TRBV24-1 and TRBJ1-2; possibly TRBD1 for D (5 bases). The CDR3 totals 12 residues. V was pared by 6 bases and J by 10 bases, with 14 bases between. The germline CDR1 and CDR2 sequences are KGHDR and SFDVKD. The CDR3 region has the DNA TGTGCCACCAGTCCGGCGGGGGGAGACTACACCTTC. Amino acids: CATSPAGGDYTF.

The chain is built from TRBV14 and TRBJ2-5; tentatively, D is TRBD2 (6 bases). V dropped 0 bases and J dropped 4 bases, with 15 bases sitting between them. This CDR3 has 16 amino acids. Germline V CDR1 and CDR2: SGHDN, FVKESK. The CDR3 reads CASSQESGVRRETQYF. As DNA, the CDR3 is TGTGCCAGCAGCCAAGAATCGGGGGTTCGGCGAGAGACCCAGTACTTC.

The chain links TRBV18 to TRBJ2-5, with TRBD1 identical over 9 bases. This CDR3 spans 14 amino acids. CDR1 and CDR2 (germline): KGHSH, LQKENI. The J segment lost 2 bases and the V segment lost 3 bases, leaving 1 base of the junction unmatched. This CDR3 reads CASSPDRGQETQYF. The CDR3, as DNA: TGTGCCAGCTCACCCGACAGGGGGCAAGAGACCCAGTACTTC.

The V and J genes are TRBV20-1 and TRBJ1-5, with TRBD1 matching over 9 bases. Germline V gives CDR1 DFQATT, CDR2 SNEGSKA (reference sequence). V dropped 3 bases and J dropped 1; count of bases not matched to a gene: 4. The CDR3 sequence is 15 residues long. CDR3 sequence reads: CSASSGTGSNQPQHF. The CDR3 DNA reads as TGCAGTGCTAGTAGCGGGACAGGGAGCAATCAGCCCCAGCATTTT.

V gene TRBV19 combines with J gene TRBJ1-6, with 8 bases fitting TRBD1. With V trimmed by 3 bases and J by 5 bases, 3 bases remained unmatched. From germline, CDR1 is LNHDA and CDR2 SQIVND (reference sequence). CDR3 length: 15 amino acids. The CDR3 here is CASSMGDRHNSPLHF. Here the CDR3 DNA reads TGTGCCAGTAGTATGGGGGACAGGCATAATTCACCCCTCCACTTT. Using reference TRBV19 and TRBJ1-6 for the parts outside the CDR3, the full variable domain is DGGITQSPKYLFRKEGQNVTLSCEQNLNHDAMYWYRQDPGQGLRLIYYSQIVNDFQKGDIAEGYSVSREKKESFPLTVTSAQKNPTAFYLCASSMGDRHNSPLHFGNGTRLTVT.

This rearrangement joins TRBV18 to TRBJ1-5, with 9 nucleotides matching TRBD1. The CDR3 runs 15 residues. Trimming at V came to 6 bases and at J to 5 bases, leaving 8 bases not matched to a gene. Germline-derived CDR1 and CDR2 are KGHSH and LQKENI. Written as DNA, the CDR3 is TGTGCCAGCTCCCTAACAGGGGGCGCCGATCAGCCCCAGCATTTT. This gives the protein CASSLTGGADQPQHF.

The chain links TRBV10-3 to TRBJ2-7; tentatively, D is TRBD2 (6 bases). CDR3 length equals 13 residues. Germline CDR1 and CDR2: ENHRY and SYGVKD. The ends were cut back, 7 bases at V and 5 bases at J, with 15 bases in the middle. In DNA, the CDR3 is TGTGCCATCACAACCGGGACTCCGGACGAGCAGTACTTC. This gives the protein CAITTGTPDEQYF.

The chain is built from TRBV28 and TRBJ2-3; 8 bases agree with TRBD1. CDR1 and CDR2 (germline): MDHEN, SYDVKM. The CDR3 consists of 14 residues. Germline trimming cut 5 bases from V and 3 bases from J; bases unmatched to any gene: 4. CDR3 coding DNA: TGTGCCAGCAGTCCTACAGGGGGGACAGATACGCAGTATTTT. It specifies CASSPTGGTDTQYF.

The chain carries TRBV27 and TRBJ2-7; TRBD1 matches at 10 bases. The CDR3 contains 12 residues. The germline V gene has CDR1 MNHEY and CDR2 SMNVEV (reference sequence). V was clipped by 8 bases and J by 6 bases; unmatched bases: 4. CDR3 sequence: CASGTGVAEQYF. The DNA of the CDR3 is TGTGCCAGCGGGACAGGGGTGGCCGAGCAGTACTTC.

The V gene is TRBV27, the J gene TRBJ1-2; the match to TRBD1 covers 9 bases. CDR1 is MNHEY, CDR2 SMNVEV, per germline (reference sequence). This CDR3 comprises 13 residues. V dropped 6 bases and J dropped 6; count of bases not matched to a gene: 5. Written as DNA, the CDR3 is TGTGCCAGCAGGTTCGGGACAGGGAATGGCTACACCTTC. Amino acids: CASRFGTGNGYTF.

For the CDR3, the DNA is TGTGCCAGCAGCTTAGACTGGGGTGGGGGGACTGAAGCTTTCTTT. As protein: CASSLDWGGGTEAFF. This chain connects TRBV11-2 to TRBJ1-1, with a tentative D call TRBD1 (5 bases). The CDR3 totals 15 residues. The V end lost 0 bases, the J end lost 5 bases, and 13 bases lay between the germline ends. The germline gives CDR1 SGHAT, CDR2 FQNNGV.

This clone was seen a single time. The chain is built from TRBV29-1 and TRBJ2-3, with TRBD1 matching 8 bases. The germline V gene encodes CDR1 SQVTM and CDR2 ANQGSEA. The CDR3 is 14 residues long. The V and J ends lost 3 bases and 5 bases, in that order; junction bases with no gene match: 7. The CDR3 spells CSVDPSGGGDTQYF. CDR3 DNA sequence: TGCAGCGTTGACCCTTCAGGGGGCGGAGATACGCAGTATTTT.

The chain joins TRBV6-5 to TRBJ1-2; TRBD1 agrees at 9 bases. The CDR3 totals 15 residues. Trimming took 1 base from V and 5 from J; bases not matched to a gene: 5. The germline V gene encodes CDR1 MNHEY and CDR2 SVGAGI. CDR3 region: CASSYYTGGIYGYTF. The DNA of the CDR3 is TGTGCCAGCAGTTACTATACAGGGGGCATATATGGCTACACCTTC.

V usage is TRBV7-9 and J usage is TRBJ2-1; no reliable D call. CDR1 SEHNR and CDR2 FQNEAQ come from the germline V gene (reference sequence). This CDR3 has 14 residues. V was trimmed by 7 bases and J by 0 bases, leaving 10 bases between them. The CDR3 reads CASMGLGSYNEQFF. DNA of the CDR3: TGTGCCAGCATGGGCCTGGGCTCCTACAATGAGCAGTTCTTC.

The rearrangement uses TRBV28 and TRBJ2-7; a possible D gene is TRBD1 (7 bases). Per the germline V gene, CDR1 is MDHEN and CDR2 is SYDVKM. V was cut by 1 base and J by 4 bases, with 14 bases left in between. There are 15 residues in the CDR3. The CDR3 coding sequence is TGTGCCAGCAGTTTATATCGACAGGGACTGTACGAGCAGTACGTC. Translating gives CASSLYRQGLYEQYV.

This clone was found once. CDR3 in amino acids: CASSSWTGDGYTF. CDR3 bases: TGTGCCAGCAGCTCATGGACAGGGGATGGCTACACCTTC. The chain employs TRBV7-9 and TRBJ1-2; TRBD1 matches at 9 bases. The CDR3 is 13 amino acids. The V gene's germline CDR1 is SEHNR and CDR2 FQNEAQ (reference sequence). V trimming: 4 bases; J trimming: 6 bases; junction bases outside the gene matches: 3.

This clone was detected once. The chain recombines TRBV9 with TRBJ2-1, with 7 bases fitting TRBD2. V was pared by 0 bases and J by 8 bases, with 8 bases of the junction left unmatched. The CDR3 length is 15 residues. Germline loops: CDR1 SGDLS, CDR2 YYNGEE. The CDR3 bases are TGTGCCAGCAGCGTAGAGGCGGGGGTGTGGGATGAGCAGTTCTTC. The encoded protein is CASSVEAGVWDEQFF.

The rearrangement joins TRBV7-3 to TRBJ2-3, with D perhaps matching TRBD1 (6 bases). The V end was cut by 3 bases, the J end by 3 bases, with 10 bases between. CDR1 is SGHTA, CDR2 FQGTGA, per germline. The CDR3 extends over 14 amino acids. CDR3 sequence: CASSLMGATDTQYF. The CDR3 DNA reads as TGTGCCAGCAGCTTGATGGGGGCGACAGATACGCAGTATTTT.

V usage is TRBV4-1 and J usage is TRBJ1-1; 9 nucleotides agree with TRBD1. V was clipped by 4 bases and J by 1 base; unmatched bases: 10. Germline V gene sequence: CDR1 MGHRA, CDR2 YSYEKL. This CDR3 region has 17 residues. The CDR3 DNA reads as TGCGCCAGCAGCCGTTCTACAGGGGGCGGAAAGAACACTGAAGCTTTCTTT. It specifies CASSRSTGGGKNTEAFF.

The chain links TRBV27 to TRBJ2-3; D is unresolved. The CDR3 has 14 amino acids. The V end lost 5 bases, the J end lost 6 bases, and 15 bases lay between the germline ends. Germline-derived CDR1 and CDR2 are MNHEY and SMNVEV (reference sequence). The CDR3 sequence is CASSPSTFRDTQYF. CDR3 nucleotides: TGTGCCAGCAGTCCGTCCACATTCAGGGATACGCAGTATTTT.

To note about this clone: A junction end diverges from the germline sequence, so it may reflect a read error. V usage is TRBV7-7 and J usage is TRBJ1-3; D may be TRBD1 (6 bases). The CDR3 sequence is 13 residues long. CDR1 SSHAT and CDR2 FNYEAQ come from the germline V gene (reference sequence). CDR3 nucleotides: TGTGCTAGCAGCAGGGACACTGGAAACACCATATATTTT. This translates into CASSRDTGNTIYF. The variable domain in full, with the rest retrieved from reference TRBV7-7 and TRBJ1-3, is GAGVSQSPRYKVTKRGQDVTLRCDPISSHATLYWYQQALGQGPEFLTYFNYEAQPDKSGLPSDRFSAERPEGSISTLTIQRTEQRDSAMYRCASSRDTGNTIYFGEGSWLTVV.

In this sample, this clone turned up a few times. The chain joins TRBV18 to TRBJ2-2; 7 positions match TRBD2. The J segment lost 2 bases and the V segment lost 2 bases, leaving 5 bases of the junction unmatched. CDR3 size: 16 residues. From germline, CDR1 is KGHSH and CDR2 LQKENI. In DNA, the CDR3 is TGTGCCAGCTCACCATCGCGGGGGACTAACACCGGGGAGCTGTTTTTT. It encodes CASSPSRGTNTGELFF.

V gene TRBV28 combines with J gene TRBJ1-3; TRBD1 matches at 10 bases. V lost 5 bases and J lost 4; bases outside the gene matches: 8. From germline, CDR1 is MDHEN and CDR2 SYDVKM. The CDR3 has 16 amino acids. The CDR3 sequence is CASSTRDRGAGNTIYF. As DNA, the CDR3 is TGTGCCAGCAGTACTCGGGACAGGGGTGCCGGAAACACCATATATTTT.

V usage is TRBV7-9 and J usage is TRBJ1-2; 8 bases are a match to TRBD1. V shed 5 bases, J shed 5 bases, and the junction held 1 base outside the gene matches. Per the germline V gene, CDR1 is SEHNR and CDR2 is FQNEAQ (reference sequence). This CDR3 has 12 amino acids. The CDR3 nucleotides read TGTGCCAGCAGCCGACAGGGGTATGGCTACACCTTC. Its translation: CASSRQGYGYTF.

V gene TRBV28 combines with J gene TRBJ1-5; D not resolved. V was cut by 1 base and J by 3 bases, with 4 bases left in between. Germline values: CDR1 MDHEN, CDR2 SYDVKM. The CDR3 consists of 13 residues. The CDR3 region is CASSLYINQPQHF. Written as DNA, the CDR3 is TGTGCCAGCAGTTTATATATCAATCAGCCCCAGCATTTT.